This T cell receptor (beta chain) was profiled in a study of cytomegalovirus exposure and HLA in healthy donors. PCR involved 60 Vbeta and 13 Jbeta primers. Sequencing used immunoSEQ multiplex PCR; TCRdb keeps in-frame clones, though not all of them. The sample shows some 180,000 clones, 75% to 85% of them seen only once. CDR1 MNHEY and CDR2 SVGAGI come from the germline V gene. The V gene lost 2 bases and the J gene lost 9 bases, with 14 bases spanning the gap. There are 13 residues in the CDR3. This clone has just a few counts. Antigen: not known. Notes on the study in general: Testing in vitro showed three CMV-associated chains specific for CMV antigens.

This TCR derives from a man younger than 35 in good health and CMV-seronegative. This chain connects TRBV6-5 to TRBJ2-7, with D possibly being TRBD2 (6 bases). The sequencing sample was made of PBMCs. The CDR3 region has the DNA TGTGCCAGCAGTTACGGGACTCCCGGGGCGCAGTACTTC. Protein: CASSYGTPGAQYF.